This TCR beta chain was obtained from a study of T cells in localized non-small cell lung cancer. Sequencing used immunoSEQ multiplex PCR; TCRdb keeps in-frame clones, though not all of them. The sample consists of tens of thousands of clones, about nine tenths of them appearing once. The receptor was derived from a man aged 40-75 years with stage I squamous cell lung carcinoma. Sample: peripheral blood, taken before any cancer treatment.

Written as DNA, the CDR3 is TGTGCCAGCAGTGCCCGGACTAGCGGGGTTTACAATGAGCAGTTCTTC. Its protein is CASSARTSGVYNEQFF. This chain joins TRBV2 and TRBJ2-1; TRBD2 agrees at 12 bases. V was clipped by 4 bases and J by 4 bases; unmatched bases: 5. CDR1 and CDR2 (germline): SNHLY, FYNNEI. The CDR3 sequence is 16 residues long.